This T cell receptor beta chain was recovered during a study of cytomegalovirus exposure and HLA in healthy donors. The CDR3 consists of 18 residues. Germline V CDR1 and CDR2: SGHAT, FQNNGV. V shed 1 base and J shed 1 base, with 19 bases lying between them. The primer mix had 60 Vbeta and 13 Jbeta primers. TCRdb's copy holds only in-frame clones and misses some; the assay was immunoSEQ multiplex PCR. This table has roughly 99,000 clones, 73% appearing once. The rearrangement links TRBV11-2 to TRBJ1-1, with D possibly matching TRBD1 (6 bases). The receptor's source is a man aged 30-40 years in good health and CMV-seronegative. Sequencing was performed on PBMCs. The CDR3 nucleotides read TGTGCCAGCAGCTTAGGGAGAGGGGCAGGGGAGAAGAACACTGAAGCTTTCTTT. Protein sequence: CASSLGRGAGEKNTEAFF. Complete variable domain (other parts from reference TRBV11-2 and TRBJ1-1): EAGVAQSPRYKIIEKRQSVAFWCNPISGHATLYWYQQILGQGPKLLIQFQNNGVVDDSQLPKDRFSAERLKGVDSTLKIQPAKLEDSAVYLCASSLGRGAGEKNTEAFFGQGTRLTVV.